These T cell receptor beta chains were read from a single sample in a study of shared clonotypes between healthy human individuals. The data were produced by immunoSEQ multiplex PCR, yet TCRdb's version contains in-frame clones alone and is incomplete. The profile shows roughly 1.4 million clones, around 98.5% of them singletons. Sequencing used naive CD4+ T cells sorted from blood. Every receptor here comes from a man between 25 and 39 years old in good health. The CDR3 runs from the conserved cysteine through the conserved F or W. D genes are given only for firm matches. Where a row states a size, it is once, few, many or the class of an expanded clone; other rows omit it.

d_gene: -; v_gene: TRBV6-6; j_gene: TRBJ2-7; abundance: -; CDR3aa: CASSYIPDAYEQYF; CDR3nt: TGTGCCAGCAGTTACATTCCGGATGCCTACGAGCAGTACTTC
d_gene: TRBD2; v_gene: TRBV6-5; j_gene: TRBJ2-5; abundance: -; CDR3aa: CASSYSPAGEGTQYF; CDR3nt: TGTGCCAGCAGTTACTCTCCAGCGGGAGAAGGGACCCAGTACTTC
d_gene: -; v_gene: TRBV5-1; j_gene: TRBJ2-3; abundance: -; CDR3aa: CASTVRGTDTQYF; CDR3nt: TGCGCCAGCACGGTTAGGGGGACAGATACGCAGTATTTT
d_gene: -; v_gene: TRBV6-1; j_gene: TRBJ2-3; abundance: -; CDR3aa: CASRTTDLASQYF; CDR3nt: TGTGCCAGCAGGACGACAGACCTAGCGTCGCAGTATTTT
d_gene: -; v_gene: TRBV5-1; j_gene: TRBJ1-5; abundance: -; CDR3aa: CASSLGGYSNQPQHF; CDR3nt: TGCGCCAGCAGCTTGGGAGGGTATAGCAATCAGCCCCAGCATTTT
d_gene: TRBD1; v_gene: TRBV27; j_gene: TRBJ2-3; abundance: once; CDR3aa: CASSLKRDRDTDTQYF; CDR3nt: TGTGCCAGCAGTTTAAAAAGGGACAGAGACACAGATACGCAGTATTTT
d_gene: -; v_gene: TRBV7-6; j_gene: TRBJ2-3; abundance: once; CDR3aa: CASSLRQAKDTQYF; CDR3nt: TGTGCCAGCAGCCTACGACAGGCTAAAGATACGCAGTATTTT
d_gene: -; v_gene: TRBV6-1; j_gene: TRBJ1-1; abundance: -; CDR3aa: CASSEFGGRETEAFF; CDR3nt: TGTGCCAGCAGTGAATTTGGGGGGCGAGAGACTGAAGCTTTCTTT
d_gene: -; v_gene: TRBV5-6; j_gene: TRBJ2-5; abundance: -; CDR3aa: CASSFDFQETQYF; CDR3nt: TGTGCCAGCAGCTTTGACTTCCAAGAGACCCAGTACTTC
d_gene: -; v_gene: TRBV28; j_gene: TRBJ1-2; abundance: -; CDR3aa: CASSPGGRDGYTF; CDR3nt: TGTGCCAGCAGTCCCGGGGGGCGCGATGGCTACACCTTC
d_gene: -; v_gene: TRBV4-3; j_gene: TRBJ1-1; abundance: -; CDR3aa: CASSPTPGASTEAFF; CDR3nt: TGCGCCAGCAGCCCAACTCCGGGGGCGAGCACTGAAGCTTTCTTT
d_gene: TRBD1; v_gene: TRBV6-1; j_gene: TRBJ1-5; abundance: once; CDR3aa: CASSDMDRGGQPQHF; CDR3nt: TGTGCCAGCAGTGACATGGACAGGGGTGGACAGCCCCAGCATTTT
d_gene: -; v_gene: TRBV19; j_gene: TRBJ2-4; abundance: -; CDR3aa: CASSIVVGENIQYF; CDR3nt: TGTGCCAGTAGTATAGTCGTGGGGGAAAACATTCAGTACTTC
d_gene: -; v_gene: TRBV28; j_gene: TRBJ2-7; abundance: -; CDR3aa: CASSPGEPYEQYF; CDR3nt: TGTGCCAGCAGCCCAGGGGAACCCTACGAGCAGTACTTC
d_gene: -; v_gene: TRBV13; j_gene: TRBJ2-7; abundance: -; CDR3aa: CASSLAAGEQYF; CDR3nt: TGTGCCAGCAGCTTAGCAGCGGGCGAGCAGTACTTC
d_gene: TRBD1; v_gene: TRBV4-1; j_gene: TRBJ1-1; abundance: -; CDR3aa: CASSHPRTGKGDMNTEAFF; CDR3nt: TGCGCCAGCAGCCACCCAAGGACAGGCAAAGGGGACATGAACACTGAAGCTTTCTTT
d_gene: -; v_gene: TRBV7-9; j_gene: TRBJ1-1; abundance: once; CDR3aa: CASSLGALAPITEAFF; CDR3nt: TGTGCCAGCAGCTTAGGGGCTTTAGCACCGATCACTGAAGCTTTCTTT
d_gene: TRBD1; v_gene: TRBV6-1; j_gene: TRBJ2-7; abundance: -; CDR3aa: CASSEIENRGRKGATYEQYF; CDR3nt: TGTGCCAGCAGTGAAATAGAGAACAGGGGGCGCAAAGGAGCCACCTACGAGCAGTACTTC
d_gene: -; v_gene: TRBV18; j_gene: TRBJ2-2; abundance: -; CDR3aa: CASSPPGPNTGELFF; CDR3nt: TGTGCCAGCTCACCACCGGGGCCTAACACCGGGGAGCTGTTTTTT
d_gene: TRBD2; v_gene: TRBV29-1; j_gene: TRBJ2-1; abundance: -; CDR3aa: CSGRTSEPYNEQFF; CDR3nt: TGCAGCGGTCGGACTAGCGAGCCTTACAATGAGCAGTTCTTC
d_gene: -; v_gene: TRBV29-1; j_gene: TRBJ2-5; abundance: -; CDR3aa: CSVEGVLAETQYF; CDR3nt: TGCAGCGTTGAGGGCGTTCTAGCTGAGACCCAGTACTTC
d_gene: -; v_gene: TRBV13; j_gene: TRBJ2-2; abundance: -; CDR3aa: CASSSSTGTHTGELFF; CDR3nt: TGTGCCAGCAGCTCCTCAACAGGGACGCATACCGGGGAGCTGTTTTTT
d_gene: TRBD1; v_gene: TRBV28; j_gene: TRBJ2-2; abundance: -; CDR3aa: CASSLTGTGYRYTGELFF; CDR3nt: TGTGCCAGCAGTTTAACCGGGACAGGGTATCGTTACACCGGGGAGCTGTTTTTT
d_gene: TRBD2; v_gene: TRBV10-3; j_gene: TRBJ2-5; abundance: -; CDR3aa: CAISALGGVETQYF; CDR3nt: TGTGCCATCAGTGCCCTGGGAGGGGTAGAGACCCAGTACTTC
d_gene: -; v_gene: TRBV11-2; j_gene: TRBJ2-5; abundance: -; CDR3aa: CASSLVQGREETQYF; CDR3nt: TGTGCCAGCAGCTTAGTGCAGGGACGGGAAGAGACCCAGTACTTC
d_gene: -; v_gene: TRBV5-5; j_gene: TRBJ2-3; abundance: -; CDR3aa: CASSLFGTDTQYF; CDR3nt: TGTGCCAGCAGCTTGTTCGGCACAGATACGCAGTATTTT
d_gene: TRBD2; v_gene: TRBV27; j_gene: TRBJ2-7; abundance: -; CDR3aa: CATAREGSYEQYF; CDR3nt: TGTGCCACAGCACGGGAGGGCTCCTACGAGCAGTACTTC
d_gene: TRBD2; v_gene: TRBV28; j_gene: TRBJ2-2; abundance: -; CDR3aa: CASSRRGRVGSAGELFF; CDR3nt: TGTGCCAGCAGCCGCCGAGGGAGGGTAGGTTCGGCTGGGGAGCTGTTTTTT
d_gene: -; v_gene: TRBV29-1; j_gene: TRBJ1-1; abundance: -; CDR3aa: CSAHRVSTEAFF; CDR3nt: TGCAGCGCGCACAGGGTAAGCACTGAAGCTTTCTTT
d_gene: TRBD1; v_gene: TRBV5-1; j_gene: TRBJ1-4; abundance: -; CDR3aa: CASRTGPAEKLFF; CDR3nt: TGCGCCAGCAGGACAGGGCCGGCTGAAAAACTGTTTTTT
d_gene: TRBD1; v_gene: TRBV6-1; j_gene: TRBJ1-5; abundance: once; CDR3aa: CASSGRDRGGQPQHF; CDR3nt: TGTGCCAGCAGTGGCCGGGACAGGGGAGGCCAGCCCCAGCATTTT
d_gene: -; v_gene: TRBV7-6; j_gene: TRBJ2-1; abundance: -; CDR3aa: CASSKYTGVYNEQFF; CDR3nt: TGTGCCAGCAGCAAATACACCGGGGTTTACAATGAGCAGTTCTTC
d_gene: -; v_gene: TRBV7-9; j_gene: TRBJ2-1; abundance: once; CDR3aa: CASSLARGGGEQFF; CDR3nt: TGTGCCAGCAGCTTAGCGAGAGGAGGGGGTGAGCAGTTCTTC
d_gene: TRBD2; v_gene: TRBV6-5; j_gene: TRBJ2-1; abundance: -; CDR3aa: CASRKSGGSYNEQFF; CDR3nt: TGTGCCAGCAGAAAAAGCGGGGGCTCCTACAATGAGCAGTTCTTC
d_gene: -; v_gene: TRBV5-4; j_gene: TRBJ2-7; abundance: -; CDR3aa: CASSRDKNSYEQYF; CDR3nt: TGTGCCAGCAGCCGGGACAAAAACTCCTACGAGCAGTACTTC
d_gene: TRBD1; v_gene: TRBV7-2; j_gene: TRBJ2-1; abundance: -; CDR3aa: CASSSQTGAYNEQFF; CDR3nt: TGTGCCAGCAGCTCTCAGACAGGGGCCTACAATGAGCAGTTCTTC
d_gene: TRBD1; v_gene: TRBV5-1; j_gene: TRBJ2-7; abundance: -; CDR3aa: CASSLPPGQGGEQYF; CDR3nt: TGCGCCAGCAGCTTGCCCCCGGGACAGGGGGGCGAGCAGTACTTC
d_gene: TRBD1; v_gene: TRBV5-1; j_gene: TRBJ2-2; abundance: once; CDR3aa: CASSWRTGGTGELFF; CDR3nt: TGCGCCAGCAGCTGGAGGACAGGGGGTACCGGGGAGCTGTTTTTT
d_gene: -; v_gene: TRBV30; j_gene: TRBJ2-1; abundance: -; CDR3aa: CAWSGPAGILKAKEQFF; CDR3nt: TGTGCCTGGAGTGGTCCCGCGGGCATTCTTAAAGCCAAAGAGCAGTTCTTC
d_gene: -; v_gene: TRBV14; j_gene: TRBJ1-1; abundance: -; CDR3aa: CASSKGGTVNTEAFF; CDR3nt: TGTGCCAGCAGCAAAGGCGGGACGGTAAACACTGAAGCTTTCTTT
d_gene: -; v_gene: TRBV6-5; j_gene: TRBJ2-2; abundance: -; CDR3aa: CASSYGGNTGELFF; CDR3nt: TGTGCCAGCAGTTACGGCGGGAACACCGGGGAGCTGTTTTTT
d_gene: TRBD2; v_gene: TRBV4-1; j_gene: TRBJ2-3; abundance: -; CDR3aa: CASSQDAPPFDYSGVDTQYF; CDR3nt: TGCGCCAGCAGCCAAGATGCCCCCCCCTTCGACTATAGCGGGGTGGATACGCAGTATTTT
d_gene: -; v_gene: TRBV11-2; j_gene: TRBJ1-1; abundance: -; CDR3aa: CASSFNTEAFF; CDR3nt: TGTGCCAGCAGTTTCAACACTGAAGCTTTCTTT
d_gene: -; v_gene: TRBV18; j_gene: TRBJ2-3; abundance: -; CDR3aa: CASSPTGGSTDTQYF; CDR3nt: TGTGCCAGCTCACCGACGGGTGGCAGCACAGATACGCAGTATTTT
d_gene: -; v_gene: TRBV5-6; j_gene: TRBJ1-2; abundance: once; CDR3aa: CASSVTPYAESYGYTF; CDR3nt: TGTGCCAGCAGCGTGACGCCCTATGCGGAGAGCTATGGCTACACCTTC
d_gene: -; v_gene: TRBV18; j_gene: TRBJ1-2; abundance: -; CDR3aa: CASSIDRSTSRGYTF; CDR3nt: TGTGCCAGTTCCATCGACAGGTCCACCTCCCGCGGCTACACCTTC
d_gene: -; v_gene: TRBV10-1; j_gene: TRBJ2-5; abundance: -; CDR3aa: CASSGQETQYF; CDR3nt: TGCGCCAGCAGTGGGCAAGAGACCCAGTACTTC
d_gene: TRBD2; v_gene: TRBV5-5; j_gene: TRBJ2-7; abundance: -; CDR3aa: CASSWGLAGGLSYEQYF; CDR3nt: TGTGCCAGCAGCTGGGGACTAGCGGGAGGACTCTCCTACGAGCAGTACTTC